This T cell receptor (beta chain) came from a study of identical twins. V was trimmed by 0 bases and J by 5 bases, leaving 8 bases between them. The CDR3 extends over 13 amino acids. Germline CDR1 and CDR2: SGHVS and FNYEAQ. TCRdb used MiXCR to reprocess the 5' RACE reads, holding one entry per CDR3 protein. The sample carries some 230,000 distinct CDR3 sequences, 6.5% recorded once. This same sample was also taken into another study, of T cells expressing NK-cell markers.

Sequences were obtained from CD8+ T cells sorted from blood. The clonotype comes from a woman under 30 in good health. The V and J genes are TRBV7-6 and TRBJ2-7; TRBD1 is a possible D gene (5 bases). The CDR3 DNA reads as TGTGCCAGCAGCTTAGCAGCAGGGAACGAGCAGTACTTC. Protein: CASSLAAGNEQYF. The full variable domain, its missing parts supplied by reference TRBV7-6 and TRBJ2-7, is GAGVSQSPRYKVTKRGQDVALRCDPISGHVSLYWYRQALGQGPEFLTYFNYEAQQDKSGLPNDRFSAERPEGSISTLTIQRTEQRDSAMYRCASSLAAGNEQYFGPGTRLTVT.